This T cell receptor (beta chain) was profiled in a study of T cell changes during pregnancy in multiple sclerosis. Here immunoSEQ multiplex PCR was the method, and the copy in TCRdb shows in-frame clones only, minus some. The table shows around 130,000 clones, with approximately 96% occurring only once. This clone is a singleton in its sample. This CDR3 has 12 residues. CDR1 is MDHEN, CDR2 SYDVKM, per germline. Trimming removed 5 bases at V and 8 bases at J, with 12 bases between. This chain uses TRBV28 with TRBJ1-2; D gene ambiguous. The TCR sequence derives from a female donor with multiple sclerosis, enrolled in a pregnancy study. The input for sequencing was peripheral blood, taken after pregnancy. This CDR3 reads CASSALVVGYTF. DNA of the CDR3: TGTGCCAGCAGTGCCTTAGTGGTAGGCTACACCTTC.